This T cell receptor (beta chain) comes out of a study of cytomegalovirus exposure and HLA in healthy donors. PCR involved 60 Vbeta and 13 Jbeta primers. Libraries were prepared by immunoSEQ multiplex PCR; TCRdb keeps only in-frame clonotypes and omits some of them. The sample yields 200,000 to 250,000 clones, 82% seen once. The CDR3 covers 15 residues. V was cut by 3 bases and J by 0 bases, with 10 bases left in between. Germline V lookup: CDR1 MRHNA, CDR2 SNTAGT. The V and J genes are TRBV6-4 and TRBJ2-3, with a weak D call TRBD2 (6 bases). Sequenced input: PBMCs. The sequence was collected from a woman in her 40s in good health and CMV-seronegative. DNA of the CDR3: TGTGCCAGCAGTGAGTACGGGGGTAGCACAGATACGCAGTATTTT. As protein: CASSEYGGSTDTQYF.